This TCR beta chain was retrieved from a study of blood T cell repertoires in COVID-19. Overall study context: Acute-phase and convalescent COVID-19 samples originated in the United States, Italy and Spain. T cells, B-cell-depleted T cells, or PBMCs supplied cDNA or gDNA.

V was pared by 11 bases and J by 5 bases, with 22 bases of the junction left unmatched. In germline, CDR1 is SNHLY, CDR2 FYNNEI. The CDR3 consists of 17 residues. Produced via immunoSEQ multiplex PCR; TCRdb's table is partial and in-frame only. The repertoire has hundreds of thousands of clones, more than 85% of them found once; the top ten carry 7% to 10%. Those enrolled, adults aged roughly 18 to 90 years, came from under 25 US areas. Membership in each cohort depended on participant-reported clinical history. The chain combines TRBV2 with TRBJ2-7, with 9 bases that match TRBD2. The sequencing input was PBMCs or T cells enriched from blood (not recorded which). The source of this sequence is a woman aged 55-75 years who had recovered from COVID-19. CDR3 nucleotide sequence: TGTGCCTCCAGTAGGGGCAGCGGGGGGCCAACGGTACACGAGCAGTACTTC. Its protein product is CASSRGSGGPTVHEQYF.